One T cell receptor beta chain is described in this entry. These data come from a study of T cell changes during pregnancy in multiple sclerosis. The germline V and J ends were trimmed by 5 bases and 10 bases, with 17 bases remaining between them. Germline CDR1 SEHNR, CDR2 FQNEAQ (reference sequence). There are 13 residues in the CDR3. The data were produced by immunoSEQ multiplex PCR, yet TCRdb's version contains in-frame clones alone and is incomplete. The repertoire consists of about 30,000 clones, with approximately 90% occurring once and the leading ten covering 6.2%. The TCR originated in a female donor with multiple sclerosis, enrolled in a pregnancy study. The chain carries TRBV7-9 and TRBJ1-1; no definite D call. The source was CD8+ T cells from peripheral blood mononuclear cells, collected before pregnancy. The CDR3 loop is CASSNREAPRAFF. CDR3 nucleotides: TGTGCCAGCAGCAATAGGGAGGCCCCTCGAGCTTTCTTT.